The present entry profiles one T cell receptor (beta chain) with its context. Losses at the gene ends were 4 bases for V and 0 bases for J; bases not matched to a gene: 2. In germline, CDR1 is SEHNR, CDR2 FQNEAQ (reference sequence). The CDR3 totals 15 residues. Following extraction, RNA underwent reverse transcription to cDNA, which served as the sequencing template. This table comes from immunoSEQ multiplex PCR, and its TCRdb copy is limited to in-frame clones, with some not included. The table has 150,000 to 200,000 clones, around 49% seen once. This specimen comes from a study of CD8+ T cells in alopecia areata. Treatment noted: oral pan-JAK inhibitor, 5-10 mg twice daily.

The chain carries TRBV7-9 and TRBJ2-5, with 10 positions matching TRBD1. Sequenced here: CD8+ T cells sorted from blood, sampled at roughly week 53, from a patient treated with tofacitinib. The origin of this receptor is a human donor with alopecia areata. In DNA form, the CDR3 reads TGTGCCAGCAGCTCTGGGACAGGGGACCAAGAGACCCAGTACTTC. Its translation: CASSSGTGDQETQYF.